This T cell receptor (beta chain) comes out of a study of vaccination effects on CD4 cells after COVID-19. CDR3 length equals 11 residues. V dropped 3 bases and J dropped 13 bases, with 12 bases sitting between them. Per germline, CDR1 MNHNS and CDR2 SASEGT. Viral peptide pools were used in the ViraFEST assay to expand antigen-specific CD4+ T cells, and sequencing came afterward. On roughly day 9 of culture, CD4+ T cells were separated out. Each participant was given two doses of one vaccine (BNT162b2 or mRNA-1273). A few million PBMC per well received about 10 IU/ml IL-2 and roughly 9.2 ug/ml peptides in culture. Sequencing used immunoSEQ multiplex PCR; TCRdb keeps in-frame clones, though not all of them. The data show roughly 56,000 clones, roughly 73% seen once. Concerning this clone: Its matching antigen is unknown.

The chain combines TRBV6-1 with TRBJ1-2, with TRBD1 as a possible D gene (6 bases). This sample comprised CD4+ T cells from PBMCs cultured with HCoV-229E spike peptides, obtained after COVID-19 vaccination. The receptor was derived from a human donor who received a COVID-19 vaccine. CDR3 in amino acids: CASSDGGAGTF. DNA for the CDR3: TGTGCCAGCAGTGATGGGGGCGCTGGCACCTTC.